This T cell receptor beta chain was captured by sequencing in a study of regulatory T cells in long-lasting Graves disease. The time point is: persistent/refractory GD, antithyroid drugs over 5 years with positive TRAb. Generation of the TCR library employed RNA extracted from PBMCs. This clonotype was detected only a few times. Antigen specificity is unknown. Findings and limits, study-wide: Researchers examined only peripheral blood and not thyroid tissue.

Combining iRepertoire HTBI primers with Arm-PCR of CDR3 regions, the authors built TCR beta libraries. TCRdb reprocessed the multiplex PCR reads via MiXCR and lists one record per CDR3 protein. The top ten clones hold 40% to 50% of a sample with more than 650,000 distinct CDR3 sequences, about 30% of them seen once. The germline V gene encodes CDR1 DFQATT and CDR2 SNEGSKA (reference sequence). The CDR3 is made up of 12 amino acids. V dropped 2 bases and J dropped 1 base, with 6 bases sitting between them. This TCR derives from a female donor with Graves disease. The V gene is TRBV20-1, the J gene TRBJ2-7; D unresolved. The sequencing here drew on peripheral blood mononuclear cells (PBMCs), taken when the disease was refractory, from a patient treated with antithyroid drugs. The CDR3 region is CSARPKSYEQYF. The DNA of the CDR3 is TGCAGTGCTAGACCCAAGTCCTACGAGCAGTACTTC.